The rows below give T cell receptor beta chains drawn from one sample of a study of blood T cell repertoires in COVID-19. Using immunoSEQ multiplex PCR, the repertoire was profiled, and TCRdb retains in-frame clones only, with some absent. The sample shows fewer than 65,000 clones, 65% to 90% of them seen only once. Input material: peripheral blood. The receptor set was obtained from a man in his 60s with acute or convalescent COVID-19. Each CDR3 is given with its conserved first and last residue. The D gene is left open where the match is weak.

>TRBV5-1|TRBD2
CASSPGLAIGQETQYF
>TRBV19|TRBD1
CASRSGTGNQPQHF
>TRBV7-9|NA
CASSPINRDGYGYTF
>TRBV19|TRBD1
CASSIGTGNSYEQYF
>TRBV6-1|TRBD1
CASSEARLGTGGADDYGYTF
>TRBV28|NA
CASTSTRGGEKLFF
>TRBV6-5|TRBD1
CASSYSQTGRFAEAFF
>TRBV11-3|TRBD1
CASSLVGGLAYEQYF
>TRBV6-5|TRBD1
CATGTGQETQYF
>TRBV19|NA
CASSMGSRNQPQHF
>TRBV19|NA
CASSVEIEAFF
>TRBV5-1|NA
CASSSGDRTEAFF
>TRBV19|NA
CASSGQISGANVLTF
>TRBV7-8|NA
CACSSGPISGYTF
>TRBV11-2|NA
CASSATGTSGNTIYF
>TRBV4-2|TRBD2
CASSQDGSGRGDEQFF
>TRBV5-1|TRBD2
CASSPSGLAYEQYF
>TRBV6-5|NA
CASSLDSYSNQPQHF
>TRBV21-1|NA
CASSKGQGKKNYGYTF
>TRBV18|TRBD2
CASSPLGAGVGGELFF
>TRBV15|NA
CAIGKREPLLNTEAFF
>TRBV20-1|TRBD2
CSASRDYSTDTQYF
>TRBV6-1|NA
CASSEDRVATEAFF
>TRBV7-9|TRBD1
CASSDREDYGYTF
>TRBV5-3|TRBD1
CARSLPSGQTNTEAFF
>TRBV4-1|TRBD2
CASSQGLAGGWADTQYF
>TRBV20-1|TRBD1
CSASNRGLDWDQPQHF
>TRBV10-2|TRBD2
CASSETGTSLNEQFF
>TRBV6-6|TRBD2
CASKPPGGGYNEQFF
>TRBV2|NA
CASSDQYNEQFF
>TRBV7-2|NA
CASSLLGGGGNTIYF
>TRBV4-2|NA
CASSPDLGRYEQYF
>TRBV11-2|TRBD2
CASSRPGGFGGNEQFF
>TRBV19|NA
CASSARLILSTDTQYF
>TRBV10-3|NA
CAISVGGKTDTQYF
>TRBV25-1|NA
CASREDYGYTF
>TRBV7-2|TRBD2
CASSSNSGGMYTQYF
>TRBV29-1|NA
CSVESPEAFF
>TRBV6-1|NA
CASSEIAAYTEAFF
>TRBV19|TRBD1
CASKGQGLLNTEAFF
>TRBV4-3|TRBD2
CASSQESTSGTLIHEQYF
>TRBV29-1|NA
CSVGWGDEQYF
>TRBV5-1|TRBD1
CASSLVPGTGDNEQFF
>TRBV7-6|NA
CASSLFSFGDNEQFF
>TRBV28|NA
CASSLRGPWETQYF
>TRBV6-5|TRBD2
CASSMGGASYEQYF
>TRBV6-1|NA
CASSERAGEHGYTF
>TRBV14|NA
CASSQGARGQRNIQYF
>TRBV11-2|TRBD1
CASKMGTGDPGNTIYF
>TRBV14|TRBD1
CASSQLPGTEHYGYTF